This TCR beta chain was retrieved from a study of shared clonotypes between healthy human individuals. General study results and limits: Four donors had about 5% of their naive CD4 clonotypes in common. Sorted-subset sequencing, rarefaction showed, was incomplete despite large depth.

The naive CD8 fraction comprised CD45RO-negative cells positively selected for CCR7 and excluded terminally differentiated effector memory CD45RA+ cells. TCRdb's table, derived via immunoSEQ multiplex PCR, lists solely in-frame clones and lacks some. The sample contains 2 million to 2.5 million clones, about 93% of which appear only once. The germline V and J ends were trimmed by 6 bases and 7 bases, with 13 bases remaining between them. This CDR3 spans 13 amino acids. In germline, CDR1 is KGHSH, CDR2 LQKENI. Notes on this clone: Its antigen is currently unknown.

Input material: naive CD8+ T cells from PBMCs. This sequence was found in a man younger than 35 in good health. Some clones in this sample may be carry-over from other donors' samples. The chain joins TRBV18 to TRBJ2-1, with D possibly matching TRBD2 (5 bases). The CDR3 reads CASSWENWNEQFF. The DNA of the CDR3 is TGTGCCAGCTCTTGGGAGAACTGGAATGAGCAGTTCTTC.